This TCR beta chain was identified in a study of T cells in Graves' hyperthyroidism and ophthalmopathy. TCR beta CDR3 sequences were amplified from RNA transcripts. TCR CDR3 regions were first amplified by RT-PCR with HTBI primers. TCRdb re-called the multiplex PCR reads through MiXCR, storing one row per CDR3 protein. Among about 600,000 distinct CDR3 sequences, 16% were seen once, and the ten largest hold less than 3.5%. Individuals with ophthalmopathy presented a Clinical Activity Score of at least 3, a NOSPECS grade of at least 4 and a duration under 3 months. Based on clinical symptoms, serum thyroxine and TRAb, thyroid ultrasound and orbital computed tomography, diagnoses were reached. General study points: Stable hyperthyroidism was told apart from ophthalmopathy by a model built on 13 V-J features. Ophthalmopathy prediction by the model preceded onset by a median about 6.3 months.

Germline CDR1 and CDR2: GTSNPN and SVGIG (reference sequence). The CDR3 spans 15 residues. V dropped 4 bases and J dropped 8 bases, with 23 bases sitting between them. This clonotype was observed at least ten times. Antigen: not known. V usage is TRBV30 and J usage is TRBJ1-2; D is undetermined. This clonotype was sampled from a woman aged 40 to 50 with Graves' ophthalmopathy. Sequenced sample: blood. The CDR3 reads CAWTLMGSAVYGYTF. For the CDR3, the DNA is TGTGCCTGGACCCTCATGGGGTCCGCGGTGTACGGCTACACCTTC.